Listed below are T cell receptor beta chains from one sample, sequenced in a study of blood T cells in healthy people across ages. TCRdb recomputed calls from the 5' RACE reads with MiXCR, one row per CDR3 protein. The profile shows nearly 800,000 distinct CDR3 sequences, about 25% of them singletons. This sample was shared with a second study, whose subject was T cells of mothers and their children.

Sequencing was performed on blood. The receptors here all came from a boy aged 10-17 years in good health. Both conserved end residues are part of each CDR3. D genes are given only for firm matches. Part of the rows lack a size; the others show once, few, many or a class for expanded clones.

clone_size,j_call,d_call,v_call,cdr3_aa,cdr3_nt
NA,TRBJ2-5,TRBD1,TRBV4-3,CASSQGARGETQYF,TGCGCCAGCAGCCAAGGTGCCAGGGGGGAGACCCAGTACTTC
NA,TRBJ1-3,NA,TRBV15,CATSWGGVSGNTIYF,TGTGCCACCAGCTGGGGGGGAGTCTCTGGAAACACCATATATTTT
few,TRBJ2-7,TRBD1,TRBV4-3,CASSLRQGTYEQYF,TGCGCCAGCAGCCTACGACAGGGGACCTACGAGCAGTACTTC
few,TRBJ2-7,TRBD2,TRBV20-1,CSARGLAGPWEQYF,TGCAGTGCCAGAGGGCTAGCGGGACCATGGGAGCAGTACTTC
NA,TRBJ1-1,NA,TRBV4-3,CASSQDRLVPGVDTEAFF,TGCGCCAGCAGCCAAGACAGGTTGGTCCCCGGGGTCGACACTGAAGCTTTCTTT
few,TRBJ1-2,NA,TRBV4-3,CASSQDRWTAYGYTF,TGCGCCAGCAGCCAAGATCGCTGGACAGCCTATGGCTACACCTTC
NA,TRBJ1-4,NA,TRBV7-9,CASSLTSNEKLFF,TGTGCCAGCAGCTTAACCAGTAATGAAAAACTGTTTTTT
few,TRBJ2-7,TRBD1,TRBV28,CATSGQPYEQYF,TGTGCCACCTCGGGACAGCCCTACGAGCAGTACTTC
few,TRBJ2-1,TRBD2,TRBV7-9,CASSLSSGDYNEQFF,TGTGCCAGCAGCCTGTCTAGCGGGGACTACAATGAGCAGTTCTTC
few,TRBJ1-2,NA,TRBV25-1,CASSPAGGVGGGGYTF,TGTGCCAGCTCCCCTGCGGGGGGAGTCGGTGGAGGAGGCTACACCTTC
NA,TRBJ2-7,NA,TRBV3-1,CASSQGSPPYEQYF,TGTGCCAGCAGCCAAGGGAGTCCCCCCTACGAGCAGTACTTC
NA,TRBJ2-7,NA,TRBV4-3,CASSQDFGGLGAVEQYF,TGCGCCAGCAGCCAAGATTTCGGGGGACTGGGGGCTGTCGAGCAGTACTTC
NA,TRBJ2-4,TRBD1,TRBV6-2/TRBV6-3,CASTQNQGARNIQYF,TGTGCCAGCACCCAGAACCAGGGGGCAAGGAACATTCAGTACTTC
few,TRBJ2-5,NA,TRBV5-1,CASSSTLEPETQYF,TGCGCCAGCAGCTCCACCTTAGAGCCAGAGACCCAGTACTTC
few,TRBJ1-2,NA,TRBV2,CAGCRTAAYGYTF,TGTGCCGGCTGTAGGACGGCCGCCTATGGCTACACCTTC
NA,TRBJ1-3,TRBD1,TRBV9,CASSLLDRLPSGNTIYF,TGTGCCAGCAGCCTATTGGACAGGCTTCCCTCTGGAAACACCATATATTTT
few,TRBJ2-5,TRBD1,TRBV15,CATSAAGGLRETQYF,TGTGCCACCAGTGCTGCAGGGGGTCTCAGGGAGACCCAGTACTTC
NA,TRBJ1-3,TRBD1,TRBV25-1,CASSGQGAYSGNTIYF,TGTGCCAGCAGTGGACAGGGGGCCTACTCTGGAAACACCATATATTTT
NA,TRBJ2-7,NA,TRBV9,CASSVAVAFSERYF,TGTGCCAGCAGCGTAGCGGTGGCATTTAGCGAGCGGTACTTC
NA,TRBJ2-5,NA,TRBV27,CASSLIGGRETQYF,TGTGCCAGCAGTTTAATTGGGGGCCGAGAGACCCAGTACTTC
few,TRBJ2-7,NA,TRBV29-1,CSAQEDYEQYF,TGCAGCGCCCAGGAGGACTACGAGCAGTACTTC
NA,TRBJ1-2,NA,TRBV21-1,CASSNAPPPKDRVYGYTF,TGTGCCAGCAGCAATGCCCCCCCACCGAAGGACAGGGTCTATGGCTACACCTTC